The 27 T cell receptor beta chains listed next were all sequenced from one sample in a study of beta chain features in type 1 diabetes. The study reverse transcribed the entire isolated RNA, so it sequenced expressed TCRB transcripts. Method: immunoSEQ multiplex PCR; TCRdb's copy keeps in-frame clones and lacks some. The repertoire consists of roughly 150,000 clones, with less than 9.5% occurring once and the leading ten covering 2% to 3%. The sample taken for sequencing was central memory CD4+ T cells from blood. The receptors shown here come from a woman aged 18-29 years in good health.

This clone appeared a few times. The V call is TRBV7-8, the J call TRBJ2-3; D not resolved. The CDR3 totals 14 residues. Germline CDR1 is SGHVS and CDR2 is FQNEAQ. Trimming cost V 2 bases and J 0 bases, with 6 bases left between them. The CDR3: CASSLQASTDTQYF. CDR3 nucleotide sequence: TGTGCCAGCAGCTTACAAGCTAGCACAGATACGCAGTATTTT.

This clone was found many times. The gene calls are TRBV6-1 and TRBJ1-2; D perhaps matches TRBD1 (6 bases). V lost 4 bases to trimming and J lost 5 bases, with 26 bases between them. In germline, CDR1 is MNHNS, CDR2 SASEGT. The CDR3 runs 18 residues. CDR3 sequence (DNA): TGTGCCAGCAGTGCTACCGGGACACCCATAAGGGTCGCTTATGGCTACACCTTC. Protein sequence: CASSATGTPIRVAYGYTF.

The V gene is TRBV29-1, the J gene TRBJ2-7; 7 nucleotides line up with TRBD1. Germline V gene sequence: CDR1 SQVTM, CDR2 ANQGSEA. V was clipped by 4 bases and J by 7 bases; unmatched bases: 10. This CDR3 is 13 amino acids long. The CDR3 DNA reads TGCAGCGTTGCCCGGGACAGTACTAAAGAGCAGTACTTC. Translated: CSVARDSTKEQYF.

In its sample, this clone was seen a few times. Different DNA sequences within this sample yield the same CDR3. The chain combines TRBV18 with TRBJ2-5; tentative D call: TRBD2 (5 bases). Germline V CDR1 and CDR2: KGHSH, LQKENI. Trimming took off 3 bases at V and 1 base at J, with 9 bases between the two ends. CDR3 length: 14 amino acids. CDR3 bases: TGTGCCAGCTCACCCTCGGGAAGCCAAGAGACCCAGTACTTC. It encodes CASSPSGSQETQYF.

The V and J genes are TRBV30 and TRBJ2-2, with D possibly TRBD1 on 6 matching bases. In germline, CDR1 is GTSNPN, CDR2 SVGIG (reference sequence). CDR3 length equals 14 residues. V was pared by 0 bases and J by 4 bases, with 9 bases between. The CDR3 region has the DNA TGTGCCTGGAGTGTACAGGGTGGCACCGGGGAGCTGTTTTTT. Translating gives CAWSVQGGTGELFF.

The gene calls are TRBV5-1 and TRBJ2-7; tentative D call: TRBD1 (6 bases). Per germline, CDR1 SGHRS and CDR2 YFSETQ. Trimming took 4 bases from V and 2 from J, leaving 19 bases between them. This CDR3 has 16 residues. The CDR3, as DNA: TGCGCCAGCAGCCCCGGACAGAAAATAATAACCTACGAGCAGTACTTC. It translates to CASSPGQKIITYEQYF. The variable domain in full, with the rest retrieved from reference TRBV5-1 and TRBJ2-7, is KAGVTQTPRYLIKTRGQQVTLSCSPISGHRSVSWYQQTPGQGLQFLFEYFSETQRNKGNFPGRFSGRQFSNSRSEMNVSTLELGDSALYLCASSPGQKIITYEQYFGPGTRLTVT.

This clone occurred a few times. This chain links TRBV5-5 with TRBJ1-5, with 8 bases lining up with TRBD1. The CDR3 has 15 residues. The germline gives CDR1 SGHKS, CDR2 YYEKEE (reference sequence). The ends lost 1 base at V and 7 bases at J; junction bases unmatched: 7. CDR3 protein: CASSLRTGSGQPQHF. As DNA, the CDR3 is TGTGCCAGCAGCTTGCGGACAGGGTCTGGGCAGCCCCAGCATTTT.

This clone has at least ten counts. The chain employs TRBV18 and TRBJ1-1; D unresolved. Germline-derived CDR1 and CDR2 are KGHSH and LQKENI. CDR3 length: 12 residues. V lost 2 bases to trimming and J lost 8 bases, with 9 bases between them. The CDR3 here is CASSPDGGEAFF. DNA of the CDR3: TGTGCCAGCTCACCAGACGGAGGGGAAGCTTTCTTT.

This clone was seen many times. The V gene is TRBV7-9, the J gene TRBJ2-4; a weak D match, TRBD2 (5 bases). Germline values: CDR1 SEHNR, CDR2 FQNEAQ (reference sequence). V was shortened by 5 bases and J by 12 bases, with 14 bases between the two germline ends. This CDR3 comprises 12 residues. CDR3 bases: TGTGCCAGCAGCCCCGGGATGCGCGCTCAGTACTTC. This codes for CASSPGMRAQYF.

The V gene is TRBV5-1, the J gene TRBJ1-2; 12 nucleotides align to TRBD1. CDR1 is SGHRS and CDR2 is YFSETQ in the germline V gene. The CDR3 has 14 residues. Losses at the gene ends were 4 bases for V and 8 bases for J; bases not matched to a gene: 6. DNA for the CDR3: TGCGCCAGCAGCACGGGACAGGGGGCTGACGGCTACACCTTC. Translating it yields CASSTGQGADGYTF.

The chain joins TRBV19 to TRBJ2-1; maybe TRBD1 (5 bases). Germline V lookup: CDR1 LNHDA, CDR2 SQIVND (reference sequence). Trimming removed 2 bases at V and 6 bases at J, with 8 bases between. There are 13 residues in the CDR3. CDR3: CASSITGSNEQFF. In DNA form, the CDR3 reads TGTGCCAGTAGTATAACAGGTAGCAATGAGCAGTTCTTC.

The chain is built from TRBV2 and TRBJ2-2; 8 bases line up with TRBD1. V lost 6 bases to trimming and J lost 7 bases; unmatched junction nucleotides: 7. Germline V gene data show CDR1 as SNHLY and CDR2 as FYNNEI. The CDR3 is made up of 14 amino acids. The chain's CDR3 is CASRVDRESGELFF. CDR3 DNA: TGTGCCAGCAGGGTGGACAGGGAGAGCGGGGAGCTGTTTTTT.

This clone appeared a few times. The J gene is TRBJ1-1, the V gene TRBV2, with 7 bases fitting TRBD1. CDR1 and CDR2 from the germline V gene are SNHLY and FYNNEI. The CDR3 totals 13 residues. Germline trimming cut 6 bases from V and 3 bases from J; bases unmatched to any gene: 4. The CDR3 DNA reads as TGTGCCAGCAGCCCCGACAGGGACACTGAAGCTTTCTTT. Protein product: CASSPDRDTEAFF.

This clone was found a few times. The rearrangement joins TRBV14 to TRBJ1-1, with 8 nucleotides matching TRBD1. The V and J ends lost 6 bases and 5 bases, in that order; junction bases with no gene match: 14. This CDR3 spans 16 amino acids. Germline V gene data show CDR1 as SGHDN and CDR2 as FVKESK. The CDR3 spells CASSLLSGGAGTEAFF. The DNA for the CDR3 is TGTGCCAGCAGTCTTCTATCAGGGGGCGCAGGGACTGAAGCTTTCTTT.

The CDR3 DNA sequence: TGTGCCAGCAGCTTAGCGCCCACTACCACAGATACGCAGTATTTT. This gives the protein CASSLAPTTTDTQYF. J is TRBJ2-3 and V is TRBV7-2, with D unclear. The germline V gene encodes CDR1 SGHTA and CDR2 FQGNSA. The CDR3 is 15 amino acids. V was trimmed by 0 bases and J by 2 bases, leaving 9 bases between them. The whole variable domain, filled in from reference TRBV7-2 and TRBJ2-3, reads GAGVSQSPSNKVTEKGKDVELRCDPISGHTALYWYRQSLGQGLEFLIYFQGNSAPDKSGLPSDRFSAERTGGSVSTLTIQRTQQEDSAVYLCASSLAPTTTDTQYFGPGTRLTVL.

The chain couples TRBV14 to TRBJ2-7; D is possibly TRBD1 (6 bases). Germline V lookup: CDR1 SGHDN, CDR2 FVKESK. Trimming cost V 4 bases and J 7 bases, with 17 bases left between them. This CDR3 is built from 14 residues. Here the CDR3 reads CASSPGGGLLEQYF. The DNA for the CDR3 is TGTGCCAGCAGCCCTGGGGGCGGGTTGTTGGAGCAGTACTTC.

Only a few counts were recorded for this clone. The chain links TRBV19 to TRBJ1-5, with D maybe TRBD1 (6 bases). Trimming took 4 bases from V and 3 from J, leaving 10 bases between them. This CDR3 is 14 amino acids long. Germline CDR1 and CDR2: LNHDA and SQIVND (reference sequence). The CDR3, as DNA: TGTGCCAGTAGTACGGACAGCCTCAATCAGCCCCAGCATTTT. It yields the protein CASSTDSLNQPQHF.

Only a few counts were recorded for this clone. CDR3 sequence (DNA): TGTGTTAGCCAAGCAGGGGGCACAGATACGCAGTATTTT. Encoded protein: CVSQAGGTDTQYF. This sequence joins TRBV7-9 and TRBJ2-3, with D maybe TRBD1 (6 bases). The CDR3 totals 13 residues. Looked up from germline, CDR1 is SEHNR and CDR2 is FQNEAQ (reference sequence).

The chain couples TRBV5-1 to TRBJ2-5, with D tentatively TRBD1 (6 bases). CDR1 is SGHRS and CDR2 is YFSETQ in the germline V gene. Trimming took 0 bases from V and 2 from J, leaving 14 bases between them. The CDR3 has 16 residues. The CDR3 protein is CASSLEGTLNQETQYF. CDR3 in DNA: TGCGCCAGCAGCTTGGAAGGGACACTCAATCAAGAGACCCAGTACTTC.

The chain couples TRBV29-1 to TRBJ2-1, with 7 positions matching TRBD1. The CDR3 extends over 15 amino acids. Germline CDR1 is SQVTM and CDR2 is ANQGSEA. The V and J ends lost 5 bases and 0 bases, in that order; junction bases with no gene match: 7. The CDR3 spells CSVRQGRSSYNEQFF. In DNA form, the CDR3 reads TGCAGCGTTCGACAGGGAAGAAGCTCCTACAATGAGCAGTTCTTC.

Ten or more counts support this clone. The chain couples TRBV4-1 to TRBJ2-7, with D maybe TRBD2 (5 bases). V lost 1 base to trimming and J lost 3 bases, with 13 bases between them. CDR1 MGHRA and CDR2 YSYEKL come from the germline V gene. CDR3 length equals 15 residues. The CDR3 DNA reads TGCGCCAGCAGCCAAGGGAATAGCGAAGTCTACGAGCAGTACTTC. It is translated as CASSQGNSEVYEQYF.

This clone was recorded a few times. The J gene is TRBJ2-5, the V gene TRBV5-1; possible D gene TRBD2, 5 bases. The CDR3 covers 13 residues. The germline gives CDR1 SGHRS, CDR2 YFSETQ. The V gene lost 2 bases and the J gene lost 5 bases, with 10 bases spanning the gap. The CDR3 DNA is TGCGCCAGCAGCTTTGAGGGTCGGGAGACCCAGTACTTC. This gives the protein CASSFEGRETQYF.

The chain couples TRBV10-3 to TRBJ2-1, with D maybe TRBD2 (6 bases). Looked up from germline, CDR1 is ENHRY and CDR2 is SYGVKD. The V end was cut by 3 bases, the J end by 4 bases, with 10 bases between. The CDR3 is 14 residues long. CDR3 amino acids: CAISEREFYNEQFF. The CDR3 coding sequence is TGTGCCATCAGTGAACGGGAGTTTTACAATGAGCAGTTCTTC.

Only a few counts were recorded for this clone. The chain links TRBV25-1 to TRBJ2-5, with 8 bases fitting TRBD2. Germline V lookup: CDR1 MGHDK, CDR2 SYGVNS. The V and J ends lost 3 bases and 1 base, in that order; junction bases with no gene match: 1. This CDR3 spans 14 amino acids. CDR3 amino acids: CASSDGLAQETQYF. CDR3 in DNA: TGTGCCAGCAGTGACGGACTAGCCCAAGAGACCCAGTACTTC.

The chain is built from TRBV7-2 and TRBJ2-5; 11 nucleotides align to TRBD2. The germline gives CDR1 SGHTA, CDR2 FQGNSA. J gave up 7 bases and V 3 bases, and 10 bases lay outside the gene matches. This CDR3 has 16 residues. The CDR3 DNA follows: TGTGCCAGCAGCTTTCTGGGTAGCGGGGGGGCTGGGACCCAGTACTTC. This gives the protein CASSFLGSGGAGTQYF.

This sequence joins TRBV19 and TRBJ2-3; 8 bases agree with TRBD2. CDR1 LNHDA and CDR2 SQIVND come from the germline V gene (reference sequence). The CDR3 contains 16 residues. J was trimmed by 2 bases and V by 0 bases; bases with no gene match: 4. The CDR3 loop reads CASSIDTSGSTDTQYF. The CDR3 nucleotides read TGTGCCAGTAGTATAGACACTAGCGGATCCACAGATACGCAGTATTTT.

Worth noting for this clone: Other DNA sequences within the sample encode an identical CDR3. The V call is TRBV5-1, the J call TRBJ1-2; TRBD1 matches 7 bases. J was trimmed by 5 bases and V by 1 base; bases with no gene match: 8. Germline V gives CDR1 SGHRS, CDR2 YFSETQ. The CDR3 length is 15 residues. The CDR3 is CASSLTGQAGYGYTF. The CDR3 coding sequence is TGCGCCAGCAGCTTGACCGGACAGGCGGGGTATGGCTACACCTTC.